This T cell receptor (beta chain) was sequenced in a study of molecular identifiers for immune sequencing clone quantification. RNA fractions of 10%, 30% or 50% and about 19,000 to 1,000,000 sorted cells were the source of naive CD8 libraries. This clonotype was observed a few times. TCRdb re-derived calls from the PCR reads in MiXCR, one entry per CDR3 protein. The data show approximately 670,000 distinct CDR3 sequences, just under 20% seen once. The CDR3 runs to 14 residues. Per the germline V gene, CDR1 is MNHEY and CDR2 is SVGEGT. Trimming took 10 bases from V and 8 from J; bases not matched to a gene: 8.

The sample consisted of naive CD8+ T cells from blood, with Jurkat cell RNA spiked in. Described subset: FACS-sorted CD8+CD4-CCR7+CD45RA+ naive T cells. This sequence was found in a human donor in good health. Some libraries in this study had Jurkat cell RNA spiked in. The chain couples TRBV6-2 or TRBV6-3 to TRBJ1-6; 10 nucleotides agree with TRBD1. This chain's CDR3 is CATKRDRGYSPLHF. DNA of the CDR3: TGTGCCACAAAAAGGGACAGGGGTTATTCACCCCTCCACTTT.